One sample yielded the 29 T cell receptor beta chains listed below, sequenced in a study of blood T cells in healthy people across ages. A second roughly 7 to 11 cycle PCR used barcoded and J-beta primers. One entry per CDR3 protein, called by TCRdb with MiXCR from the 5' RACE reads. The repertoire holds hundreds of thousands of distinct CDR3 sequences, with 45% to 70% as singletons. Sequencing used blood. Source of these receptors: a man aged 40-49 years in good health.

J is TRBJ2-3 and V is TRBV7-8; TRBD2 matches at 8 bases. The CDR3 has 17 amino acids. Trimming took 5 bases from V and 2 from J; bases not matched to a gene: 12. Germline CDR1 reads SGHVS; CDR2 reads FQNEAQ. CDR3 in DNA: TGTGCCAGCAGCCCGAACGGGGTAGCGGGGTACACAGATACGCAGTATTTT. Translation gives CASSPNGVAGYTDTQYF.

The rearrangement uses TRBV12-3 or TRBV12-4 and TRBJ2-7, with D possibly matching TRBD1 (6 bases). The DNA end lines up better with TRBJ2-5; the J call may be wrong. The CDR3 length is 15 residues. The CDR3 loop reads CASRRSWGQQETQYF. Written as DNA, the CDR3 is TGTGCCAGCAGGCGATCTTGGGGACAACAAGAGACCCAGTACTTC.

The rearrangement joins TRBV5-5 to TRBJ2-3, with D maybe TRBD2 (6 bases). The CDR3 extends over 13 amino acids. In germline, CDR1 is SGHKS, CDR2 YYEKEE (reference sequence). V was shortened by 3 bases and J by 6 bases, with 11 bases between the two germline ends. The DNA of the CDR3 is TGTGCCAGCAGCTCGGAGGGGACGGATACGCAGTATTTT. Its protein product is CASSSEGTDTQYF.

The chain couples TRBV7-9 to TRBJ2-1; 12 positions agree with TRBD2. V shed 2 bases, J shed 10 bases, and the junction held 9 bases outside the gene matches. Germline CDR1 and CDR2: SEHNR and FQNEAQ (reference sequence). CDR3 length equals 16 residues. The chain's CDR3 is CASSLMSGLAGGEQFF. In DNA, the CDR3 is TGTGCCAGCAGCTTAATGTCGGGACTAGCGGGTGGCGAGCAGTTCTTC.

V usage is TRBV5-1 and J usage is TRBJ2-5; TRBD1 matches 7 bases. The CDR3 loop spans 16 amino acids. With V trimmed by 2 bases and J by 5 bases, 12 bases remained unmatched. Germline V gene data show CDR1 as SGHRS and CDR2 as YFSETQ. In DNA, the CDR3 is TGCGCCAGCAGCTTTAGAGAAGGGGGCCGTGGGGAGACCCAGTACTTC. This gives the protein CASSFREGGRGETQYF. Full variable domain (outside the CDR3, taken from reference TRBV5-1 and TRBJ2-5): KAGVTQTPRYLIKTRGQQVTLSCSPISGHRSVSWYQQTPGQGLQFLFEYFSETQRNKGNFPGRFSGRQFSNSRSEMNVSTLELGDSALYLCASSFREGGRGETQYFGPGTRLLVL.

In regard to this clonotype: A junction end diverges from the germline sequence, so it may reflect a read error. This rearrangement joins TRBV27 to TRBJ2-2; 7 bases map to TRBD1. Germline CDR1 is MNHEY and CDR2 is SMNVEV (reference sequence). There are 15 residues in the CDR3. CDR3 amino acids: CASSFTLGGTGELCF. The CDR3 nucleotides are TGTGCCAGCAGTTTCACTCTAGGGGGCACCGGGGAGCTGTGTTTT.

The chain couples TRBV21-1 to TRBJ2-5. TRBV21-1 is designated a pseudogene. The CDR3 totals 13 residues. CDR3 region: CASSKRRQETQYF. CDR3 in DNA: TGTGCCAGCAGCAAAAGGCGACAAGAGACCCAGTACTTC.

The CDR3 reads CASSRTSGGLDTQYF. CDR3 bases: TGTGCCAGCAGCAGGACTAGCGGGGGATTGGATACGCAGTATTTT. The chain recombines TRBV7-3 with TRBJ2-3; TRBD2 matches 13 bases. Germline V lookup: CDR1 SGHTA, CDR2 FQGTGA. The CDR3 loop spans 15 amino acids. V lost 5 bases, J lost 6 bases, and 5 bases stayed unmatched.

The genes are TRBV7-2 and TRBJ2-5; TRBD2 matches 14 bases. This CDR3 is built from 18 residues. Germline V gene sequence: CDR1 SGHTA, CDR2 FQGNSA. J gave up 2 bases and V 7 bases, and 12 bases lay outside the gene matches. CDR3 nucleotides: TGTGCCAGCAACCCCCGACCTGGGACTAGCGGGAGACAAGAGACCCAGTACTTC. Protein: CASNPRPGTSGRQETQYF.

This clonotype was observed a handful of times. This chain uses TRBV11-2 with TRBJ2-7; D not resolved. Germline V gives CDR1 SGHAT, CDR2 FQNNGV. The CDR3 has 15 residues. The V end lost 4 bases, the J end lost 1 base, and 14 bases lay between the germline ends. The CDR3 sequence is CASSSHGQLSYEQYF. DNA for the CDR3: TGTGCCAGCAGCTCACACGGTCAGCTATCCTACGAGCAGTACTTC.

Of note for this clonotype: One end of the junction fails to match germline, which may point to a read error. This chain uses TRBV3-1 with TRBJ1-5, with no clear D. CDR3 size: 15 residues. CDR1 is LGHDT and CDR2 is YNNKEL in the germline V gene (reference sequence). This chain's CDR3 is CASSQSAGSNQPQHF. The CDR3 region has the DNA TGCGCCAGCAGCCAATCGGCTGGTAGCAATCAGCCCCAGCATTTT.

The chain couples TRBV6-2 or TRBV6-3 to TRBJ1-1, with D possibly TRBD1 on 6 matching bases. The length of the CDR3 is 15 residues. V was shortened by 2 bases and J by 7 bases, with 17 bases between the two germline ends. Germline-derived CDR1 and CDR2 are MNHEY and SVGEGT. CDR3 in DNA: TGTGCCAGCAGTTACGACGGGCGCAGCAGGGGTGAAGCTTTCTTT. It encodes CASSYDGRSRGEAFF.

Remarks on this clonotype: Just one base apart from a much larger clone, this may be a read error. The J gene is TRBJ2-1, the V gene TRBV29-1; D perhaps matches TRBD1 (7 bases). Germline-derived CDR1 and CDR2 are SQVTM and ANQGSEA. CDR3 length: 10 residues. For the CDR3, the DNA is TGCAGCGCAGGGGGGAATGGGCAGTTCTTC. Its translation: CSAGGNGQFF.

The CDR3 DNA sequence: TGTGCCAGCAGCTTATTTCAGGACGCTAGCACAGATACGCAGTATTTT. Its translation: CASSLFQDASTDTQYF. This chain connects TRBV7-6 to TRBJ2-3; D gene unclear. Germline CDR1 is SGHVS and CDR2 is FNYEAQ. The V end lost 2 bases, the J end lost 0 bases, and 12 bases lay between the germline ends. The CDR3 has 16 residues.

The CDR3: CASSRASGTSYEQYF. CDR3 bases: TGTGCCAGCAGCCGAGCTAGCGGGACCTCCTACGAGCAGTACTTC. V and J are TRBV7-9 and TRBJ2-7; 9 bases line up with TRBD2. The junction had 5 bases not matched to a gene; V was cut back by 5 bases and J by 0 bases. Germline loops: CDR1 SEHNR, CDR2 FQNEAQ (reference sequence). The CDR3 spans 15 residues.

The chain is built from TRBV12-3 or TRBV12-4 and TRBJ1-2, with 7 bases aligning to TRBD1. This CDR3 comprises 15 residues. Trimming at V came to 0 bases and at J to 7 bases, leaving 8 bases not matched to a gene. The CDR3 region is CASSLATGQISGYTF. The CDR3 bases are TGTGCCAGCAGTTTAGCTACGGGACAGATTAGTGGCTACACCTTC.

The CDR3 loop is CASSPSGQGGYNEQFF. The DNA for the CDR3 is TGCGCCAGCAGCCCATCGGGACAGGGAGGTTACAATGAGCAGTTCTTC. This chain joins TRBV5-1 and TRBJ2-1; 9 bases align to TRBD1. The CDR3 runs 16 residues. V gave up 4 bases and J gave up 4 bases; unmatched junction bases: 9. Germline values: CDR1 SGHRS, CDR2 YFSETQ.

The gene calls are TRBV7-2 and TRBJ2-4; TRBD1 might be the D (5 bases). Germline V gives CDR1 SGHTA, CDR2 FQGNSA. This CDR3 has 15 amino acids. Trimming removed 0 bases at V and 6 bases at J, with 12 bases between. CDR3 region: CASSLAGQELNIQYF. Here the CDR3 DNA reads TGTGCCAGCAGCTTAGCGGGGCAAGAATTAAACATTCAGTACTTC.

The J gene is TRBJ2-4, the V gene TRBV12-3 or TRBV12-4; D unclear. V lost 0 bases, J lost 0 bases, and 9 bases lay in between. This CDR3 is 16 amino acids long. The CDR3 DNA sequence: TGTGCCAGCAGTTTAGCGAGTACACTAGCCAAAAACATTCAGTACTTC. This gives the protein CASSLASTLAKNIQYF.

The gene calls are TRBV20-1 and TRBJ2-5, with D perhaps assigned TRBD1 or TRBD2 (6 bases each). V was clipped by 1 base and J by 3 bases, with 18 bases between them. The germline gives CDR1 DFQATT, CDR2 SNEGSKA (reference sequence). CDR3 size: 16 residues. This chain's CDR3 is CSARVEGGLPKETQYF. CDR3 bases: TGCAGTGCTAGAGTCGAGGGGGGATTACCTAAAGAGACCCAGTACTTC.

CDR3 nucleotide sequence: TGTGCGATCGGGCAGGGGGCGTATAATTCACCCCTCCACTTT. This sequence encodes CAIGQGAYNSPLHF. The chain uses TRBV10-3 and TRBJ1-6, with 8 positions matching TRBD1. CDR1 and CDR2 from the germline V gene are ENHRY and SYGVKD. This CDR3 is 14 amino acids long.

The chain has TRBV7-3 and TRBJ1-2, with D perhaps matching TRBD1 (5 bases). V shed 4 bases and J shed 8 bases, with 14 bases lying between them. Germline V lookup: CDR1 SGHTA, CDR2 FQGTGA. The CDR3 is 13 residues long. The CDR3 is CASSSPQGLGYTF. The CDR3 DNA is TGTGCCAGCAGCTCGCCCCAGGGTCTGGGCTACACCTTC.

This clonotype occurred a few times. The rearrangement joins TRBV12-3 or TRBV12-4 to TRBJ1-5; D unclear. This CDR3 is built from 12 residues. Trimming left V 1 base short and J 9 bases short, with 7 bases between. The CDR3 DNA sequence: TGTGCCAGCAGTTTAGAGGTGGGGCCCCAGCATTTT. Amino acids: CASSLEVGPQHF.

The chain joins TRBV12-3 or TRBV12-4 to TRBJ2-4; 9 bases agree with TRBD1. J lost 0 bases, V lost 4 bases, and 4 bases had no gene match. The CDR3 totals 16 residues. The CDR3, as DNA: TGTGCCAGCAGTTCGGGGGACAGGGTAGCCAAAAACATTCAGTACTTC. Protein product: CASSSGDRVAKNIQYF.

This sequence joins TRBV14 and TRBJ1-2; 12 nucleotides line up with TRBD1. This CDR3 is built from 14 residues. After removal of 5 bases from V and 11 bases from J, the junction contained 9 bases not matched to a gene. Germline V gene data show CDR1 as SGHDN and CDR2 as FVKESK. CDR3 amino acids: CASSSRDRGLGYTF. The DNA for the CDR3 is TGTGCCAGCAGCTCACGGGACAGGGGGCTAGGTTACACCTTC.

Here the CDR3 reads CASVQGASNQPQHF. The CDR3 DNA reads as TGTGCCAGCGTACAGGGGGCAAGCAATCAGCCCCAGCATTTT. The gene calls are TRBV2 and TRBJ1-5, with 9 bases identical to TRBD1. The V and J ends lost 8 bases and 1 base, in that order; junction bases with no gene match: 3. The CDR3 extends over 14 amino acids. Per the germline V gene, CDR1 is SNHLY and CDR2 is FYNNEI.

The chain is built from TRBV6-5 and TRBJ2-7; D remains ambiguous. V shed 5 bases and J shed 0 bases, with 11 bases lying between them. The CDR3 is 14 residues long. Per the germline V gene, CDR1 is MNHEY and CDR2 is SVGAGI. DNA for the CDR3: TGTGCCAGCAGTGCGACTGAAAGCTCCTACGAGCAGTACTTC. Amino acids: CASSATESSYEQYF.

The CDR3 region has the DNA TGCGCCAGCAGCTATGGGACAGGGGGAACTAACTATGGCTACACCTTC. Encoded protein: CASSYGTGGTNYGYTF. The J gene is TRBJ1-2, the V gene TRBV4-3; TRBD1 matches 11 bases. Trimming at V came to 5 bases and at J to 0 bases, leaving 5 bases not matched to a gene. Germline CDR1 LGHNA, CDR2 YSLEER. The length of the CDR3 is 16 residues.

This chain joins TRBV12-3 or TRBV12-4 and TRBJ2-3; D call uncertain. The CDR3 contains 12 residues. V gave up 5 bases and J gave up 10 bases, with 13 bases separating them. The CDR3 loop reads CASSEPGRAQYF. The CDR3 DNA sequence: TGTGCCAGCAGTGAACCGGGTCGGGCGCAGTATTTT.